A selection of T cell receptor beta chains follows, all from one sample in a study of shared clonotypes between healthy human individuals. TCRdb keeps only in-frame clones here, not all; method: immunoSEQ multiplex PCR. The table shows some 2,100,000 clones, with 95% occurring only once. The specimen sequenced was naive CD4+ T cells sorted from blood. Every receptor here comes from a man between 18 and 29 years old in good health. CDR3s leave out the opening cysteine and the closing phenylalanine or tryptophan. D genes are given only for firm matches.

v_call: TRBV5-1; d_call: -; j_call: TRBJ1-4; cdr3_aa: ASSREGEKLF
v_call: TRBV7-3; d_call: -; j_call: TRBJ2-3; cdr3_aa: ASSTGLGGDTQY
v_call: TRBV2; d_call: TRBD1; j_call: TRBJ2-5; cdr3_aa: ASDRGGETQY
v_call: TRBV9; d_call: -; j_call: TRBJ2-7; cdr3_aa: ASSPSGGVIGEQY
v_call: TRBV5-1; d_call: -; j_call: TRBJ2-2; cdr3_aa: ASSLGPRTNTGELF
v_call: TRBV27; d_call: -; j_call: TRBJ1-5; cdr3_aa: ASSLWGQGSNQPQH
v_call: TRBV29-1; d_call: TRBD1; j_call: TRBJ1-1; cdr3_aa: SVERDRGREAF
v_call: TRBV5-1; d_call: -; j_call: TRBJ2-1; cdr3_aa: ASSLEGRGREQF
v_call: TRBV4-1; d_call: -; j_call: TRBJ2-5; cdr3_aa: ASSLAIQGGSETQY
v_call: TRBV7-9; d_call: -; j_call: TRBJ2-7; cdr3_aa: ASSLASVGGEQY
v_call: TRBV7-9; d_call: -; j_call: TRBJ2-3; cdr3_aa: ASSFYGRMQIDTQY
v_call: TRBV30; d_call: -; j_call: TRBJ1-1; cdr3_aa: AWGPNTEAF